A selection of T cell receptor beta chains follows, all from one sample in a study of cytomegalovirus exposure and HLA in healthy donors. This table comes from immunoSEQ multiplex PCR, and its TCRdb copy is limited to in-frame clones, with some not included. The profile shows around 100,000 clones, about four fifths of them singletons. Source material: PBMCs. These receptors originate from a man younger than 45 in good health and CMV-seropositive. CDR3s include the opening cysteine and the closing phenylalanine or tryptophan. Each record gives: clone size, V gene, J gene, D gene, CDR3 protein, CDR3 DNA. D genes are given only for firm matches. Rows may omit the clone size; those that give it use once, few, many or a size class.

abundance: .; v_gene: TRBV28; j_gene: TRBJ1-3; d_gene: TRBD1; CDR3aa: CASSSGDRAGNTIYF; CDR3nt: TGTGCCAGCAGTTCCGGGGACAGGGCTGGAAACACCATATATTTT
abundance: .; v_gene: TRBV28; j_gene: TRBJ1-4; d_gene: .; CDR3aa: CASSLPGFGLSEKLFF; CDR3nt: TGTGCCAGCAGTTTGCCGGGGTTCGGCCTGAGTGAAAAACTGTTTTTT
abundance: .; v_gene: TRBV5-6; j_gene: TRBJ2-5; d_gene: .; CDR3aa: CASSMWGRDQETQYF; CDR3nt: TGTGCCAGCAGCATGTGGGGGCGTGACCAAGAGACCCAGTACTTC
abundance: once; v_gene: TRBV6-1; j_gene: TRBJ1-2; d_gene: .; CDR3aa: CASSETGYGYTF; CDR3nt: TGTGCCAGCAGTGAGACGGGATATGGCTACACCTTC
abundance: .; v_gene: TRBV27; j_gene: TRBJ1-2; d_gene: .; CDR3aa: CASSLSIMGSYGYTF; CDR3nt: TGTGCCAGCAGTTTATCGATAATGGGCTCCTATGGCTACACCTTC
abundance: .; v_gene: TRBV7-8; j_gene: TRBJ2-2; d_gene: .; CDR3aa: CASSSVLTGELFF; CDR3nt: TGTGCCAGCAGCTCGGTCCTCACCGGGGAGCTGTTTTTT
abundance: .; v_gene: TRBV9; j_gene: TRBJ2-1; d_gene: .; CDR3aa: CASSAEAPRGSYNEQFF; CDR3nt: TGTGCCAGCAGCGCCGAGGCCCCTAGGGGTAGCTACAATGAGCAGTTCTTC
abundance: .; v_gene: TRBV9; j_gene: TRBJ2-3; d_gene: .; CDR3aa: CASSVDVETDTQYF; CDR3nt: TGTGCCAGCAGCGTAGATGTTGAGACAGATACGCAGTATTTT
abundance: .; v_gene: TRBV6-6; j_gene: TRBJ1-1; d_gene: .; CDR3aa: CASSKQQGNTEAFF; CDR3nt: TGTGCCAGCAGTAAGCAACAGGGGAACACTGAAGCTTTCTTT
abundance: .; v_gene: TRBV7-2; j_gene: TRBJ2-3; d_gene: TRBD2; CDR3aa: CASSLGLAASTDTQYF; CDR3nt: TGTGCCAGCAGCTTAGGACTAGCGGCTAGCACAGATACGCAGTATTTT
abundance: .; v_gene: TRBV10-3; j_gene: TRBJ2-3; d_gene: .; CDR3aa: CAISGPADTQYF; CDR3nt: TGTGCCATCAGTGGGCCAGCAGATACGCAGTATTTT
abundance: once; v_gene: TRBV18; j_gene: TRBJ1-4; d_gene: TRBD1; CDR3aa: CASSPRGRGEKLFF; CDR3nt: TGTGCCAGCTCACCGAGGGGGCGAGGTGAAAAACTGTTTTTT
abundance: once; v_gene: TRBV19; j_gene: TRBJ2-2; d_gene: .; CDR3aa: CASSTGAPGELFF; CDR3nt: TGTGCCAGTAGTACCGGTGCGCCCGGGGAGCTGTTTTTT
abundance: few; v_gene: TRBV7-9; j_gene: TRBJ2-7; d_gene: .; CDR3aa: CASSLGEALNEQYF; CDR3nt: TGTGCCAGCAGCTTAGGCGAAGCGTTAAACGAGCAGTACTTC
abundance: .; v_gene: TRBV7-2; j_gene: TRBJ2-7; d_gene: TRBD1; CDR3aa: CASRSGQGSSYEQYF; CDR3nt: TGTGCCAGCAGGTCCGGACAGGGGAGCTCCTACGAGCAGTACTTC
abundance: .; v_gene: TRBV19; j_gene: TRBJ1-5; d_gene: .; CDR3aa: CGPNQPQHF; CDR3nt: TGTGGGCCCAATCAGCCCCAGCATTTT
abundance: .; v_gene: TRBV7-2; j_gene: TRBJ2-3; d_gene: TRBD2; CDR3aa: CASSLFLRQRENTDTQYF; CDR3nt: TGTGCCAGCAGCTTATTTTTACGCCAGCGGGAAAACACAGATACGCAGTATTTT
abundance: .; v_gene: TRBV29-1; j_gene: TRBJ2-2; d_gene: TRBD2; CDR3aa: CSAGLAASTGELFF; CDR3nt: TGCAGCGCAGGACTAGCGGCTTCCACCGGGGAGCTGTTTTTT
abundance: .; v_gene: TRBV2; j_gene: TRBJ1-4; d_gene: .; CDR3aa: CASSEYGRSVEKLFF; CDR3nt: TGTGCCAGCAGTGAATACGGGAGAAGTGTTGAAAAACTGTTTTTT
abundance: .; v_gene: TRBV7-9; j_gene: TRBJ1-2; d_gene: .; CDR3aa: CASSLAQAYGYTF; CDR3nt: TGTGCCAGCAGCTTAGCACAGGCCTATGGCTACACCTTC
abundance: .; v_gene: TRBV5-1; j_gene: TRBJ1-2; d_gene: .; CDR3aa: CASSPGLDLYGYTF; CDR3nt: TGCGCCAGCAGCCCGGGGTTAGACCTCTATGGCTACACCTTC
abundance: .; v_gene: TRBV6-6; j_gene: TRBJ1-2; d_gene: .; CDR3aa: CASRRGEGDYGYTF; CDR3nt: TGTGCCAGCAGACGGGGGGAGGGAGATTATGGCTACACCTTC
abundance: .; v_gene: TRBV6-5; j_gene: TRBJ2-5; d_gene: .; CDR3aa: CASSFDSRETQYF; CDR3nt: TGTGCCAGCAGTTTTGATAGCAGAGAGACCCAGTACTTC
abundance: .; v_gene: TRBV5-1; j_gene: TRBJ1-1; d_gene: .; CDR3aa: CASSWGHANTEAFF; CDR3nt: TGCGCCAGCAGCTGGGGACATGCGAACACTGAAGCTTTCTTT
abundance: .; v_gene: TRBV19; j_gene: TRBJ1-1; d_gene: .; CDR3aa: CASNYGGGRSTEAFF; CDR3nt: TGTGCCAGTAATTACGGGGGAGGCCGTTCCACTGAAGCTTTCTTT
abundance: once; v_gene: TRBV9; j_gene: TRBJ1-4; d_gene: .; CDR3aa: CASSVLSGANEKLFF; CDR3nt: TGTGCCAGCAGCGTATTATCGGGGGCTAATGAAAAACTGTTTTTT
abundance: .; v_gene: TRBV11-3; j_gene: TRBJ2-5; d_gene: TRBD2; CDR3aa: CASSPVGGGQETQYF; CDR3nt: TGTGCCAGCAGCCCCGTGGGGGGGGGACAAGAGACCCAGTACTTC
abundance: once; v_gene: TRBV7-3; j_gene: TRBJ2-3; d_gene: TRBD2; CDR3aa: CASSSAAGGSTDTQYF; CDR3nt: TGTGCCAGCAGCTCCGCAGCGGGGGGTAGCACAGATACGCAGTATTTT
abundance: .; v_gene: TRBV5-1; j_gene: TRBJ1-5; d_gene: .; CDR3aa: CASSLDGQPNQPQHF; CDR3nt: TGCGCCAGCAGCTTGGATGGACAGCCAAATCAGCCCCAGCATTTT
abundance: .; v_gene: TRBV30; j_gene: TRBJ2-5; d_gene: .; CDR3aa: CAWSVTGLYQETQYF; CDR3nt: TGTGCCTGGAGTGTAACCGGTCTGTACCAAGAGACCCAGTACTTC
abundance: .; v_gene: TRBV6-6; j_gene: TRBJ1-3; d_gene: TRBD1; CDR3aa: CASSNRGSGNTIYF; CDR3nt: TGTGCCAGCAGTAACAGGGGTTCTGGAAACACCATATATTTT
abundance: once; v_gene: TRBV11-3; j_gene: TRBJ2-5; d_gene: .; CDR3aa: CASAYSQQETQYF; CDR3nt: TGTGCCAGCGCATACAGCCAGCAAGAGACCCAGTACTTC
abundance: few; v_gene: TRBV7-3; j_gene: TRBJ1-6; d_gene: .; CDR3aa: CASSSGTAYNSPLHF; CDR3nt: TGTGCCAGCAGTTCCGGGACTGCTTATAATTCACCCCTCCACTTT
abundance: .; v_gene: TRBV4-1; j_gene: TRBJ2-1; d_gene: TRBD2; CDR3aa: CASSQPTSGDYNEQFF; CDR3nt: TGCGCCAGCAGCCAACCAACTAGCGGAGACTACAATGAGCAGTTCTTC
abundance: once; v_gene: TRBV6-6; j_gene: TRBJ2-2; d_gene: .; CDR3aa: CASSTTNTGELFF; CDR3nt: TGTGCCAGCAGTACAACGAACACCGGGGAGCTGTTTTTT
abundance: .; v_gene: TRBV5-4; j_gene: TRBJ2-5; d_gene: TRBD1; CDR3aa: CASSFGQGLAETQYF; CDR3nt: TGTGCCAGCAGCTTTGGACAGGGTTTGGCAGAGACCCAGTACTTC
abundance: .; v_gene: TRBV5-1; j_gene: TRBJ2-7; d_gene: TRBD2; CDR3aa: CASSLLLAGADYEQYF; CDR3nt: TGCGCCAGCAGCTTGTTACTAGCGGGGGCTGACTACGAGCAGTACTTC
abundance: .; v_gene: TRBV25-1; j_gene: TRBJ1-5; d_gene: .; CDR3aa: CASSEYGWGGLSNQPQHF; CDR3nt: TGTGCCAGCAGTGAATACGGGTGGGGGGGCTTGAGCAATCAGCCCCAGCATTTT
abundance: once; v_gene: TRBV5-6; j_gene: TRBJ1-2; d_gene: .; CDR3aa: CASSLPPERGYTF; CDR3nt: TGTGCCAGCAGCTTGCCCCCCGAGAGAGGCTACACCTTC
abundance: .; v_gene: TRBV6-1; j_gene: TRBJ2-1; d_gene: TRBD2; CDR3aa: CASSMTSGRMDEQFF; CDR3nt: TGTGCCAGCAGTATGACTAGCGGGAGAATGGATGAGCAGTTCTTC
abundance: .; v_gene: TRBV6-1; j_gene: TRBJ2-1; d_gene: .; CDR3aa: CASSGRRAPSEQFF; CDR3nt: TGTGCCAGCAGTGGGCGGAGGGCCCCCAGTGAGCAGTTCTTC
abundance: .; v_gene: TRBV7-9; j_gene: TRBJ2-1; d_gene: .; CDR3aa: CASSLGQSSKFF; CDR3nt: TGTGCCAGCAGCTTAGGACAGTCCTCGAAGTTCTTC
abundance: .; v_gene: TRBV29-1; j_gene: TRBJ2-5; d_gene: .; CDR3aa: CSVVESPQETQYF; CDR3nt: TGCAGCGTTGTGGAGTCCCCGCAAGAGACCCAGTACTTC
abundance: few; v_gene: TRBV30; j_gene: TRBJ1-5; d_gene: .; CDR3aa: CAWSVPGVWQPQHF; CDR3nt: TGTGCCTGGAGTGTACCGGGGGTTTGGCAGCCCCAGCATTTT
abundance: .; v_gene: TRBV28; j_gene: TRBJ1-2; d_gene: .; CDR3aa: CASSLTGMGGYTF; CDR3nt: TGTGCCAGCAGTTTAACAGGGATGGGAGGCTACACCTTC
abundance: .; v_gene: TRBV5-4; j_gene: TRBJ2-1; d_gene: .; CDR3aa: CASSLAERYNEQFF; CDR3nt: TGTGCCAGCAGCTTGGCCGAGCGGTACAATGAGCAGTTCTTC
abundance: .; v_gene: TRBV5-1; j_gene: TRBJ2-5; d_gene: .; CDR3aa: CASSMDWEETQYF; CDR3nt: TGCGCCAGCAGCATGGACTGGGAGGAGACCCAGTACTTC
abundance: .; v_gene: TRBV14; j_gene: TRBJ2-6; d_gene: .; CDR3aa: CASSPFGANVLTF; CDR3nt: TGTGCCAGCAGCCCATTCGGGGCCAACGTCCTGACTTTC
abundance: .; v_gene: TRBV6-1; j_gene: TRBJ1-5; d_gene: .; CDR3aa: CASSGQVWQPQHF; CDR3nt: TGTGCCAGCAGCGGACAAGTATGGCAGCCCCAGCATTTT
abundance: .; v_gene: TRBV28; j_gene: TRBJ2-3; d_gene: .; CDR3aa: CASSFSGRTSTDTQYF; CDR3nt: TGTGCCAGCAGTTTTTCGGGTAGAACAAGCACAGATACGCAGTATTTT
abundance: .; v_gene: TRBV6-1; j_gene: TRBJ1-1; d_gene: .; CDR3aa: CASSDRGEGTEAFF; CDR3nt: TGTGCCAGCAGTGACAGGGGCGAGGGAACTGAAGCTTTCTTT
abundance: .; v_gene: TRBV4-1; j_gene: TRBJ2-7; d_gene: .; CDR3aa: CASSQAYGFEQYF; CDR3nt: TGCGCCAGCAGCCAAGCTTACGGGTTCGAGCAGTACTTC
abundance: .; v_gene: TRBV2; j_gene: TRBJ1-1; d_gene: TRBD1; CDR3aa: CASSARQGATMNTEAFF; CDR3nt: TGTGCCAGCAGTGCCCGCCAGGGGGCTACTATGAACACTGAAGCTTTCTTT
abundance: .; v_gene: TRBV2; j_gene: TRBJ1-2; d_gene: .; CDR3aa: CASRRDTNYGYTF; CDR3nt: TGTGCCAGCAGACGGGACACCAACTATGGCTACACCTTC
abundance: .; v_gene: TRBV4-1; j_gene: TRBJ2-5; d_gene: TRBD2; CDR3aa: CASSQEGRGGRKTQYF; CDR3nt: TGCGCCAGCAGCCAAGAAGGGCGGGGGGGCCGCAAGACCCAGTACTTC
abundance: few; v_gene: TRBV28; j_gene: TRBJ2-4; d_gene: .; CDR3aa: CASSQHRLTKNIQYF; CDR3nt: TGTGCCAGCAGCCAACACCGACTAACCAAAAACATTCAGTACTTC